This T cell receptor (beta chain) derives from a study of shared clonotypes between healthy human individuals. Looked up from germline, CDR1 is MDHEN and CDR2 is SYDVKM. This CDR3 comprises 14 residues. V trimming: 8 bases; J trimming: 10 bases; junction bases outside the gene matches: 12. Repertoires were generated with immunoSEQ multiplex PCR, while TCRdb's copy carries only in-frame clones and drops some. Found here are 2 million to 2.5 million clones, about 90% of them singletons; the top ten hold approximately 0.4%. The clonotype originates from a man aged 18-30 years in good health. Some clones in this sample may be carry-over from other donors' samples. Sample: naive CD4+ T cells from PBMCs. As for subset: CD45RA+ positively selected. The rearrangement joins TRBV28 to TRBJ2-1; 9 bases agree with TRBD2. The DNA for the CDR3 is TGTGCCAGCCACTTGGCGGGAGGGCCAGGAGAGCAGTTCTTC. Its translation: CASHLAGGPGEQFF.